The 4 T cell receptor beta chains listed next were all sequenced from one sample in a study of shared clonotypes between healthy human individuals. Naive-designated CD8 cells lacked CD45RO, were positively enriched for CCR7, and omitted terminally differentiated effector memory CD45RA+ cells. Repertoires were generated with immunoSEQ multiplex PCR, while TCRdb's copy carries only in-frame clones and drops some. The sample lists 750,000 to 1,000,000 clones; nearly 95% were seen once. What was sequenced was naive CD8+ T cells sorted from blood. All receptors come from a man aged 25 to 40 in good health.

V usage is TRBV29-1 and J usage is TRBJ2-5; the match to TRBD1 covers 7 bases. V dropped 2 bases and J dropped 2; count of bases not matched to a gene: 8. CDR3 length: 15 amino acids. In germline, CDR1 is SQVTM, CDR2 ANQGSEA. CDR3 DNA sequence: TGCAGCGTTGAACCTAGACAGGGACCTCAAGAGACCCAGTACTTC. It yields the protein CSVEPRQGPQETQYF.

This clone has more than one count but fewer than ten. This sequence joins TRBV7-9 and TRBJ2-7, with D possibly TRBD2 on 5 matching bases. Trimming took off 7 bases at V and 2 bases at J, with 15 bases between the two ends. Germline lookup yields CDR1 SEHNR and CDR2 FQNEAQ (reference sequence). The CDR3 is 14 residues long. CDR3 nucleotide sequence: TGTGCCAGCACCGGGGATGAGACTACCTACGAGCAGTACTTC. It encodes CASTGDETTYEQYF.

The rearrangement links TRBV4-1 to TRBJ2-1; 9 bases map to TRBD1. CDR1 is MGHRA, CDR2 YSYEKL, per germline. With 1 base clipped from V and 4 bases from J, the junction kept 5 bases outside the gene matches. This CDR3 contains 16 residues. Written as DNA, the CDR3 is TGCGCCAGCAGCCAAGGTCAGGACAGGGGATACAATGAGCAGTTCTTC. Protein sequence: CASSQGQDRGYNEQFF.

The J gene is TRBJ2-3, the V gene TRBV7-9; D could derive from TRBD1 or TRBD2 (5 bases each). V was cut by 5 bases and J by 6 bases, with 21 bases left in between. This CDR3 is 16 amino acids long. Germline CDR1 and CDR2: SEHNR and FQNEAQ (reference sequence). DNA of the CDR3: TGTGCCAGCAGCCGGGGTGGGGGTACATTTCTGGATACGCAGTATTTT. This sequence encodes CASSRGGGTFLDTQYF.